This T cell receptor beta chain was retrieved from a study of blood T cell repertoires in COVID-19. Study-level background: The study drew acute and convalescent COVID-19 samples from the United States, Italy and Spain. PBMCs, B-cell-depleted T cells, or T cells were the source of the cDNA or gDNA that made up the material.

Individuals aged about 18 to 90 years were recruited from 24 US areas. Self-reported history from a screening survey and questionnaire set each donor's cohort. This CDR3 has 14 amino acids. Trimming took 7 bases from V and 0 from J, leaving 13 bases between them. Germline CDR1 MDHEN, CDR2 SYDVKM. Assay used: immunoSEQ multiplex PCR; TCRdb lists only in-frame clones, some missing. This table has some 270,000 clones, just under 90% appearing once. The receptor was isolated from a woman under 40 with acute COVID-19. The chain joins TRBV28 to TRBJ2-7, with D uncertain. Sequencing was carried out using PBMCs or T cells enriched from blood (not recorded which). The CDR3 is CASTVDSSSYEQYF. The CDR3 DNA sequence: TGTGCCAGCACCGTCGACTCCAGCTCCTACGAGCAGTACTTC.